The next 19 T cell receptor beta chains were all read from a single sample in a study of T cells in Graves' hyperthyroidism and ophthalmopathy. RNA transcripts gave rise to amplified TCR beta CDR3 regions. TCR CDR3 underwent first-round RT-PCR with the HTBI primer set. TCRdb re-analysed the multiplex PCR reads in MiXCR, keeping a single row per CDR3 protein. The table has 300,000 to 350,000 distinct CDR3 sequences, roughly 21% seen once. The sequencing input was blood. These receptors were taken from a woman between 50 and 59 years old with Graves' hyperthyroidism.

V usage is TRBV6-1 and J usage is TRBJ1-2; tentatively, D is TRBD1 (6 bases). Germline CDR1 and CDR2: MNHNS and SASEGT. Deletions cut 6 bases from V and 6 bases from J, with 20 bases between. This CDR3 region has 15 residues. CDR3 sequence reads: CASRRLIVTGHGYTF. CDR3 in DNA: TGTGCCAGCAGACGACTCATTGTCACAGGGCATGGCTACACCTTC.

This clonotype was seen only a few times. V usage is TRBV12-5 and J usage is TRBJ1-6, with a tentative D call TRBD1 (6 bases). The germline gives CDR1 LGHNT, CDR2 FRNRAP. The CDR3 extends over 14 amino acids. V was shortened by 8 bases and J by 9 bases, with 17 bases between the two germline ends. The CDR3 is CASSTGTPGSPLHF. The CDR3 DNA follows: TGTGCTAGTTCGACCGGGACACCGGGTTCACCCCTCCACTTT.

The rearrangement uses TRBV5-6 and TRBJ1-5; D is perhaps TRBD1 (6 bases). Trimming cost V 7 bases and J 6 bases, with 14 bases left between them. The germline V gene encodes CDR1 SGHDT and CDR2 YYEEEE. The CDR3 contains 13 residues. Here the CDR3 reads CASSDSGLQPQHF. The CDR3 DNA reads as TGTGCCAGCTCGGACAGTGGTCTTCAGCCCCAGCATTTT.

Many counts were recorded for this clonotype. The chain has TRBV6-1 and TRBJ2-5; perhaps TRBD2 as D (6 bases). CDR1 MNHNS and CDR2 SASEGT come from the germline V gene. CDR3 length: 14 amino acids. The CDR3 spells CVSKGTPGSETQYF. CDR3 coding DNA: TGTGTCTCGAAGGGGACTCCAGGATCGGAGACCCAGTACTTC.

For this clonotype: One end of the junction does not line up with germline, which may come from a read error. The CDR3 DNA reads as TGCGCCAGCAGCCAAGATCGAGGCGCCGGCGGGGGGAGGAGGTACGAGCAGTACTTC. Encoded protein: CASSQDRGAGGGRRYEQYF. V is TRBV11-2 and J is TRBJ2-7; TRBD2 matches 8 bases. Germline V gives CDR1 SGHAT, CDR2 FQNNGV. The CDR3 totals 19 residues.

The DNA of the CDR3 is TGCGCCAGCAGTATGGGATGGGCGGCTAGCCGTCTCCCAGATACGCAGTATTTT. This translates into CASSMGWAASRLPDTQYF. This chain uses TRBV10-2 with TRBJ2-3, with D perhaps TRBD2 (5 bases). The CDR3 is 18 residues long. Germline V gives CDR1 WSHSY, CDR2 SAAADI. Trimming shortened V by 5 bases and J by 4 bases, and 25 bases separated the two germline ends.

J is TRBJ1-1 and V is TRBV28; 7 nucleotides agree with TRBD1. The CDR3 loop spans 15 amino acids. CDR1 and CDR2 from the germline V gene are MDHEN and SYDVKM. V was pared by 6 bases and J by 3 bases, with 10 bases of the junction left unmatched. Here the CDR3 reads CASSPGTARYTEAFF. In DNA form, the CDR3 reads TGTGCCAGCAGCCCTGGGACAGCCCGTTACACTGAAGCTTTCTTT.

The table lists this clonotype with many counts. The gene calls are TRBV20-1 and TRBJ1-4; a weak D match, TRBD1 (6 bases). The CDR3 spans 14 residues. V lost 3 bases and J lost 8, with 16 bases in between. Germline V gene data show CDR1 as DFQATT and CDR2 as SNEGSKA (reference sequence). CDR3 amino acids: CSASFTGRYEKLFF. In DNA form, the CDR3 reads TGCAGTGCTAGTTTTACAGGGCGGTACGAAAAACTGTTTTTT.

Many counts were recorded for this clonotype. This chain connects TRBV7-2 to TRBJ2-1; 9 bases align to TRBD2. V shed 2 bases and J 3 bases; nucleotides not matched to a gene: 8. Germline values: CDR1 SGHTA, CDR2 FQGNSA. This CDR3 has 17 amino acids. Here the CDR3 DNA reads TGTGCCAGCAGCTTAAGGGGCGGGAGGGCGAACTACAATGAGCAGTTCTTC. Protein product: CASSLRGGRANYNEQFF.

The sample holds many counts of this clonotype. The chain carries TRBV12-3 or TRBV12-4 and TRBJ2-2; no definite D call. The V gene lost 1 base and the J gene lost 1 base, with 4 bases spanning the gap. The CDR3 runs to 14 residues. DNA of the CDR3: TGTGCCAGCAGTTTAGGCGAGAACACCGGGGAGCTGTTTTTT. It specifies CASSLGENTGELFF.

The chain uses TRBV20-1 and TRBJ2-5, with 7 bases lining up with TRBD2. CDR3 length equals 16 residues. CDR1 DFQATT and CDR2 SNEGSKA come from the germline V gene (reference sequence). The junction had 12 bases not matched to a gene; V was cut back by 0 bases and J by 5 bases. The CDR3 DNA sequence: TGCAGTGCTAGAGAGGGGGAGGGACTCCAGTGGGAGACCCAGTACTTC. It yields the protein CSAREGEGLQWETQYF.

The genes are TRBV7-9 and TRBJ2-7; 10 bases map to TRBD2. The CDR3 loop spans 14 amino acids. CDR1 and CDR2 from the germline V gene are SEHNR and FQNEAQ (reference sequence). The V segment lost 4 bases and the J segment 4 bases; nucleotides outside the gene matches: 4. This CDR3 is CASSSQREGYEQYF. CDR3 bases: TGTGCCAGCAGCTCCCAGCGGGAGGGGTACGAGCAGTACTTC.

CDR3 in amino acids: CASSVGGSGSGWTGELFF. CDR3 sequence (DNA): TGTGCCAGCAGCGTAGGGGGGAGCGGGAGTGGATGGACCGGGGAGCTGTTTTTT. The V and J genes are TRBV9 and TRBJ2-2; 8 bases agree with TRBD2. The germline V gene encodes CDR1 SGDLS and CDR2 YYNGEE. J gave up 5 bases and V 0 bases, and 12 bases lay outside the gene matches. The length of the CDR3 is 18 residues. The full variable domain, rest sourced from reference TRBV9 and TRBJ2-2, is DSGVTQTPKHLITATGQRVTLRCSPRSGDLSVYWYQQSLDQGLQFLIQYYNGEERAKGNILERFSAQQFPDLHSELNLSSLELGDSALYFCASSVGGSGSGWTGELFFGEGSRLTVL.

J is TRBJ1-2 and V is TRBV29-1; D remains ambiguous. Germline V gene lookup returns CDR1 SQVTM and CDR2 ANQGSEA. Trimming removed 6 bases from V and 5 bases from J, with 13 bases in between. CDR3 length: 12 amino acids. CDR3 DNA: TGCAGCGTCGAGTCAGCCATATATGGCTACACCTTC. Its protein is CSVESAIYGYTF.

This clonotype was counted many times. This chain uses TRBV5-1 with TRBJ1-6, with TRBD1 matching over 9 bases. The ends lost 0 bases at V and 14 bases at J; junction bases unmatched: 6. CDR3 length: 14 residues. Per the germline V gene, CDR1 is SGHRS and CDR2 is YFSETQ. The chain's CDR3 is CASSLEGQGRSLHF. CDR3 DNA: TGCGCCAGCAGCTTGGAGGGACAGGGTCGATCCCTCCACTTT.

The V and J genes are TRBV11-3 and TRBJ2-1; 11 bases align to TRBD2. The trim removed 4 bases at V and 9 bases at J, leaving 8 bases unmatched. The CDR3 covers 15 residues. Germline V gives CDR1 SGHNT, CDR2 YENEEA. The CDR3 loop is CASSSGTSGGGEQFF. The CDR3 DNA reads TGTGCCAGCAGCTCGGGGACTAGCGGAGGGGGTGAGCAGTTCTTC.

There are many counts of this clonotype. The rearrangement uses TRBV28 and TRBJ1-3; the D is unclear. The CDR3 has 15 residues. V lost 0 bases and J 0 bases, leaving 6 bases between the germline ends. Germline values: CDR1 MDHEN, CDR2 SYDVKM. Here the CDR3 DNA reads TGTGCCAGCAGTTTATGGCTCACCTCTGGAAACACCATATATTTT. Translating gives CASSLWLTSGNTIYF.

This clonotype was detected a few times. A single base separates this from a much larger clone, so it may be a read error. This chain uses TRBV11-2 with TRBJ1-1; D not certain. The CDR3 length is 13 residues. Germline lookup yields CDR1 SGHAT and CDR2 FQNNGV. CDR3 in DNA: TGTGTCAGCAGCAGCACTTTGAACACTGAAGCTTTCTTT. Protein: CVSSSTLNTEAFF.

This clonotype appeared many times. CDR3 sequence: CASSLSAAFSTDTQYF. The CDR3 DNA reads as TGTGCCAGCAGCTTATCAGCCGCTTTTAGCACAGATACGCAGTATTTT. The chain couples TRBV11-3 to TRBJ2-3; D unclear. Per germline, CDR1 SGHNT and CDR2 YENEEA. The V and J ends lost 2 bases and 0 bases respectively, with 12 bases between them. The CDR3 length is 16 residues.